This TCR beta chain is from a study of response to subunit inactivated influenza vaccine. Study results and limitations: That few new T cells are recruited by each seasonal influenza vaccination was the authors' suggestion.

Using its own MiXCR run on the RT-PCR reads, TCRdb lists one record per CDR3 protein. The table includes some 500,000 distinct CDR3 sequences, 10% to 15% detected once. This clonotype has just a few counts. No antigen is known for it. Looked up from germline, CDR1 is SGHRS and CDR2 is YFSETQ. The CDR3 contains 14 residues. V gave up 4 bases and J gave up 1 base, with 11 bases separating them. The gene calls are TRBV5-1 and TRBJ1-1; TRBD1 might be the D (5 bases). The specimen was PBMCs from blood, collected about 40 days after vaccination. The receptor was isolated from a man aged 50-60 years who received an inactivated influenza vaccine. The CDR3 region is CASSPGVTNTEAFF. The CDR3 DNA follows: TGCGCCAGCAGCCCGGGGGTTACGAACACTGAAGCTTTCTTT.